The 19 T cell receptor beta chains below were found in one sample sequenced in a study of blood T cell repertoires in COVID-19. Data came from immunoSEQ multiplex PCR; TCRdb stores just in-frame clones and leaves some out. Here the sample spans about 59,000 clones, 65% to 80% being singletons. Material: peripheral blood. Receptors were obtained from a man in his 60s with acute or convalescent COVID-19.

The genes are TRBV4-1 and TRBJ1-5; D not resolved. V lost 4 bases to trimming and J lost 5 bases, with 9 bases between them. Per the germline V gene, CDR1 is MGHRA and CDR2 is YSYEKL. The CDR3 is 13 amino acids. CDR3 sequence: CASSLELDQPQHF. CDR3 DNA sequence: TGCGCCAGCAGCCTAGAGCTAGATCAGCCCCAGCATTTT.

The table lists this clone with a count of one. This chain joins TRBV30 and TRBJ2-3; 8 bases agree with TRBD1. Germline V gene sequence: CDR1 GTSNPN, CDR2 SVGIG (reference sequence). This CDR3 has 15 residues. Unmatched junction bases numbered 3, after V lost 1 base and J lost 0 bases. This CDR3 reads CAWSETGGSTDTQYF. The CDR3 DNA sequence: TGTGCCTGGAGTGAAACAGGGGGGAGCACAGATACGCAGTATTTT.

The genes are TRBV28 and TRBJ1-3; 8 nucleotides match TRBD1. This CDR3 spans 16 amino acids. J was trimmed by 3 bases and V by 3 bases; bases with no gene match: 7. Germline assignment: CDR1 MDHEN and CDR2 SYDVKM. For the CDR3, the DNA is TGTGCCAGCAGTTTGTTTTCAGGGGGCAGTGGAAACACCATATATTTT. Translating it yields CASSLFSGGSGNTIYF.

V and J are TRBV28 and TRBJ2-5; no reliable D call. The CDR3 extends over 14 amino acids. V shed 2 bases and J shed 1 base, with 8 bases lying between them. In germline, CDR1 is MDHEN, CDR2 SYDVKM. The CDR3 DNA follows: TGTGCCAGCAGTTTAAGCAGACTCCAAGAGACCCAGTACTTC. It yields the protein CASSLSRLQETQYF. Based on the CDR3 plus reference TRBV28 and TRBJ2-5, the full variable domain is DVKVTQSSRYLVKRTGEKVFLECVQDMDHENMFWYRQDPGLGLRLIYFSYDVKMKEKGDIPEGYSVSREKKERFSLILESASTNQTSMYLCASSLSRLQETQYFGPGTRLLVL.

The chain carries TRBV19 and TRBJ1-5, with D maybe TRBD1 (6 bases). Germline V gene lookup returns CDR1 LNHDA and CDR2 SQIVND (reference sequence). This CDR3 has 15 amino acids. V dropped 6 bases and J dropped 0 bases, with 12 bases sitting between them. The CDR3 coding sequence is TGTGCCAGTAGATGGACAGTCCTTAGCAATCAGCCCCAGCATTTT. Translation: CASRWTVLSNQPQHF.

The CDR3 spells CASSWRSNYGYTF. In DNA form, the CDR3 reads TGTGCCAGCAGTTGGAGATCCAACTATGGCTACACCTTC. This chain connects TRBV2 to TRBJ1-2; no reliable D call. The CDR3 extends over 13 amino acids. Trimming left V 5 bases short and J 2 bases short, with 9 bases between. Germline V gives CDR1 SNHLY, CDR2 FYNNEI.

This chain links TRBV7-2 with TRBJ2-1, with 10 bases fitting TRBD2. CDR1 SGHTA and CDR2 FQGNSA come from the germline V gene. Germline trimming cut 3 bases from V and 13 bases from J; bases unmatched to any gene: 6. CDR3 length: 13 residues. The CDR3 nucleotides read TGTGCCAGCAGCTTTCATAGCGGGAGGAATCAGTTCTTC. Translated: CASSFHSGRNQFF.

This clone was counted a few times. This rearrangement joins TRBV2 to TRBJ2-3; a weak D match, TRBD2 (6 bases). The ends were cut back, 4 bases at V and 0 bases at J, with 11 bases in the middle. The CDR3 contains 15 residues. Germline V gene data show CDR1 as SNHLY and CDR2 as FYNNEI. Here the CDR3 DNA reads TGTGCCAGCAGTGTGCCCGGGAGAAGCACAGATACGCAGTATTTT. It encodes CASSVPGRSTDTQYF.

The chain links TRBV27 to TRBJ1-1; D is possibly TRBD1 (5 bases). Germline CDR1 is MNHEY and CDR2 is SMNVEV (reference sequence). The ends were cut back, 6 bases at V and 6 bases at J, with 17 bases in the middle. This CDR3 comprises 14 residues. CDR3 in amino acids: CASRPGGTASEAFF. CDR3 nucleotide sequence: TGTGCCAGCAGACCCGGGGGGACGGCCTCTGAAGCTTTCTTT.

The count of this clone is one. Other DNA sequences of this sample code for an identical CDR3. The chain is built from TRBV5-4 and TRBJ2-1; possibly TRBD1 for D (5 bases). Germline loops: CDR1 SGHNT, CDR2 YYREEE (reference sequence). The CDR3 covers 14 residues. Trimming cost V 3 bases and J 4 bases, with 11 bases left between them. The CDR3 DNA reads TGTGCCAGCAGCTCTGGGCAGGGTTACAATGAGCAGTTCTTC. This gives the protein CASSSGQGYNEQFF.

This clone was seen a few times. The chain joins TRBV4-1 to TRBJ1-3; TRBD1 might be the D (5 bases). Germline CDR1 reads MGHRA; CDR2 reads YSYEKL. The CDR3 sequence is 14 residues long. With 1 base removed from V and 2 bases from J, the gap between germline ends came to 6 bases. CDR3 in DNA: TGCGCCAGCAGCCAAGTAGGGGCTGGAAACACCATATATTTT. The encoded protein is CASSQVGAGNTIYF.

J is TRBJ1-1 and V is TRBV5-1; the match to TRBD1 covers 7 bases. CDR1 and CDR2 from the germline V gene are SGHRS and YFSETQ. The CDR3 is 13 residues long. V lost 1 base and J lost 8; bases outside the gene matches: 5. The CDR3 protein is CASSLTGAAEAFF. In nucleotides, the CDR3 is TGCGCCAGCAGCTTGACAGGGGCCGCCGAAGCTTTCTTT.

This chain links TRBV9 with TRBJ1-1; 7 bases match TRBD1. V dropped 4 bases and J dropped 2; count of bases not matched to a gene: 8. Germline V lookup: CDR1 SGDLS, CDR2 YYNGEE. This CDR3 spans 15 amino acids. The CDR3 loop reads CASSYSRGINTEAFF. The CDR3 DNA is TGTGCCAGCAGCTACAGCAGGGGGATAAACACTGAAGCTTTCTTT.

V gene TRBV13 combines with J gene TRBJ2-1; D perhaps matches TRBD2 (5 bases). The germline CDR1 and CDR2 sequences are PRHDT and FYEKMQ (reference sequence). The CDR3 runs to 13 residues. V dropped 0 bases and J dropped 10 bases, with 10 bases sitting between them. This CDR3 is CASSLGPGLEQFF. The CDR3 bases are TGTGCCAGCAGCTTAGGCCCGGGATTGGAGCAGTTCTTC.

This clone was recorded only once. This chain connects TRBV7-2 to TRBJ2-6; 8 bases are a match to TRBD1. CDR3 length equals 17 residues. The trim removed 1 base at V and 0 bases at J, leaving 2 bases unmatched. Germline-derived CDR1 and CDR2 are SGHTA and FQGNSA. CDR3 coding DNA: TGTGCCAGCAGCTTAGAGACAGGGGTCTCTGGGGCCAACGTCCTGACTTTC. It encodes CASSLETGVSGANVLTF.

The chain employs TRBV7-7 and TRBJ2-6; TRBD1 matches 9 bases. CDR1 is SSHAT, CDR2 FNYEAQ, per germline (reference sequence). J lost 4 bases, V lost 3 bases, and 4 bases had no gene match. The CDR3 contains 16 residues. This chain's CDR3 is CASSLGTGLGANVLTF. CDR3 coding DNA: TGTGCCAGCAGCTTGGGGACAGGGTTGGGGGCCAACGTCCTGACTTTC.

This rearrangement joins TRBV28 to TRBJ2-1; TRBD2 aligns across 9 bases. Germline CDR1 MDHEN, CDR2 SYDVKM. The junction had 12 bases not matched to a gene; V was cut back by 2 bases and J by 4 bases. This CDR3 spans 18 amino acids. The CDR3 DNA is TGTGCCAGCAGTTTACCACTTCTGACTAGCGGAACTTACAATGAGCAGTTCTTC. It codes for CASSLPLLTSGTYNEQFF.

This chain joins TRBV28 and TRBJ1-2, with D possibly being TRBD1 (6 bases). V gave up 2 bases and J gave up 5 bases, with 9 bases separating them. Germline CDR1 and CDR2: MDHEN and SYDVKM. CDR3 length: 13 amino acids. DNA of the CDR3: TGTGCCAGCAGTTTAAGGACAGATTATGGCTACACCTTC. This encodes CASSLRTDYGYTF.

This chain joins TRBV6-5 and TRBJ2-5; possibly TRBD1 for D (5 bases). This CDR3 has 13 amino acids. The V end lost 5 bases, the J end lost 5 bases, and 12 bases lay between the germline ends. Per germline, CDR1 MNHEY and CDR2 SVGAGI. The CDR3 DNA reads TGTGCCAGCAGTCATCCAGGGTCCGAGACCCAGTACTTC. Encoded protein: CASSHPGSETQYF.